This T cell receptor (beta chain) comes out of a study of CD8 T cells in Susac syndrome. Study results and caveats: The study conceded that its TCR sequencing and HLA analysis involved relatively few individuals.

Concerning this clonotype itself: Its antigen is undetermined.

CD8+ and CD4+ T cells taken from blood had their TCR beta sequenced. TEMRA cells were FACS-enriched, with CD8+ and CD4+ T cells isolated negatively. The CDR3 length is 14 residues. With V trimmed by 1 base and J by 7 bases, 7 bases remained unmatched. The germline CDR1 and CDR2 sequences are GTSNPN and SVGIG (reference sequence). RNA was extracted with the RNeasy kit, and a quantity of roughly 0.5 to 1 ug was reverse transcribed using random hexamers. Amplification of TCR beta CDR3 used immunoSEQ multiplex PCR across 54 Vbeta and 13 Jbeta. TCRdb passed the immunoSEQ multiplex PCR reads through MiXCR, listing each CDR3 protein once. The table has roughly 50,000 distinct CDR3 sequences, nearly 95% seen once.

This clonotype originated in a human donor in good health. The chain joins TRBV30 to TRBJ2-7; 10 bases are shared with TRBD2. Sequencing was done on a sample of CD8+ T cells from PBMCs. The CDR3, as DNA: TGTGCCTGGAGTGGAGCGGGAGGGCCCGGGGAGCAGTACTTC. This sequence encodes CAWSGAGGPGEQYF.